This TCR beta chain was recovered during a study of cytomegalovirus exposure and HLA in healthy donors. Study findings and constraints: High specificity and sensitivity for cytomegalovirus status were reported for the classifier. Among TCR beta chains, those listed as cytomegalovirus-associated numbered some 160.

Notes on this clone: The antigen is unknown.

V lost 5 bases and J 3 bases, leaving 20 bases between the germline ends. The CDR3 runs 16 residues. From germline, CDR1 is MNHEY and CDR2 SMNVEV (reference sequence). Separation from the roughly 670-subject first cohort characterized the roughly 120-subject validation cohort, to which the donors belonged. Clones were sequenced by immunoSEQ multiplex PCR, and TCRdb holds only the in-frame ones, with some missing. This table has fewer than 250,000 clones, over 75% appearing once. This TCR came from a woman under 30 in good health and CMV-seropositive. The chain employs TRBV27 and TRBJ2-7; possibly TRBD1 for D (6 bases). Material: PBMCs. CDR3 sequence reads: CASSKRDTGYYYEQYF. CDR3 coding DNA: TGTGCCAGCAGTAAAAGGGACACCGGCTACTACTACGAGCAGTACTTC.